The clone carrying this T cell receptor beta chain showed up just a few times. Its antigen is currently unknown. These data come from a study of beta chain features in type 1 diabetes. Study findings and constraints: Shortening that was moderate but significant affected the TCRB CDR3s of Type 1 diabetes patients in all four CD4+ subsets.

Sequencing targeted expressed TCRB transcripts, as all isolated RNA had been reverse transcribed. Some clones are missing from TCRdb's copy, which holds only in-frame ones; the method was immunoSEQ multiplex PCR. The repertoire holds around 300,000 clones, 14% to 15% seen once, with less than 0.02% in the top ten. Germline CDR1 reads SGHRS; CDR2 reads YFSETQ. Trimming cost V 4 bases and J 4 bases; bases outside gene matches: 9. The CDR3 consists of 15 residues. The TCR comes from a man between 18 and 35 years old with type 1 diabetes. The genes are TRBV5-1 and TRBJ1-2; the match to TRBD1 covers 8 bases. Sequenced input: naive CD4+ T cells from blood. The CDR3, as DNA: TGCGCCAGCAGCGAGGAGGGACAGGCTACCTATGGCTACACCTTC. Protein: CASSEEGQATYGYTF.